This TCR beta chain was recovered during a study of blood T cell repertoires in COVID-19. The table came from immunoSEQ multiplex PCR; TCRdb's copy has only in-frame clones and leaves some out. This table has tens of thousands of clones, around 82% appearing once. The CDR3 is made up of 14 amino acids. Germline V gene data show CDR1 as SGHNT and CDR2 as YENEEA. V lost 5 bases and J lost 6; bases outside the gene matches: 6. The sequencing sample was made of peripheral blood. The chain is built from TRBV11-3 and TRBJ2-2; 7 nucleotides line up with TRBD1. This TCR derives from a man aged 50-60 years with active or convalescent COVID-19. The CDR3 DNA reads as TGTGCCAGCAGCGGACAGGCGGGCGCCGGGGAGCTGTTTTTT. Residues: CASSGQAGAGELFF.